The present entry profiles one TCR beta chain with its context. The data derive from a study of blood T cell repertoires in COVID-19. Background on the study: Collection of acute and convalescent COVID-19 samples took place in the United States, Italy and Spain.

Across 20 to 25 US areas, participants ranged in age from roughly 18 to 95 years. Donors in Cohort 3 counted as recovered after two negative PCRs, clearance, or symptom resolution. Germline CDR1 and CDR2: GTSNPN and SVGIG (reference sequence). After removal of 6 bases from V and 1 base from J, the junction contained 6 bases not matched to a gene. The CDR3 length is 14 residues. Original processing methods: Using reference gene primer amplification, nucleated cell counts were estimated. Measured with immunoSEQ multiplex PCR; TCRdb has only the in-frame clones, and not every one. The V and J calls and the clone size are those of that table, but D and trimming were determined from the DNA. This table holds about 380,000 clones, more than 75% found once.

The sequenced sample was PBMCs or T cells enriched from blood (not recorded which). The V gene is TRBV30, the J gene TRBJ2-1, with 7 bases fitting TRBD2. The receptor was derived from a woman aged 18-29 years who had recovered from COVID-19. The CDR3 sequence: CACASGKSYNEQFF. The CDR3 nucleotides read TGTGCCTGCGCTAGCGGCAAGTCCTACAATGAGCAGTTCTTC. The full variable domain, its missing parts supplied by reference TRBV30 and TRBJ2-1, is SQTIHQWPATLVQPVGSPLSLECTVEGTSNPNLYWYRQAAGRGLQLLFYSVGIGQISSEVPQNLSASRPQDRQFILSSKKLLLSDSGFYLCACASGKSYNEQFFGPGTRLTVL.